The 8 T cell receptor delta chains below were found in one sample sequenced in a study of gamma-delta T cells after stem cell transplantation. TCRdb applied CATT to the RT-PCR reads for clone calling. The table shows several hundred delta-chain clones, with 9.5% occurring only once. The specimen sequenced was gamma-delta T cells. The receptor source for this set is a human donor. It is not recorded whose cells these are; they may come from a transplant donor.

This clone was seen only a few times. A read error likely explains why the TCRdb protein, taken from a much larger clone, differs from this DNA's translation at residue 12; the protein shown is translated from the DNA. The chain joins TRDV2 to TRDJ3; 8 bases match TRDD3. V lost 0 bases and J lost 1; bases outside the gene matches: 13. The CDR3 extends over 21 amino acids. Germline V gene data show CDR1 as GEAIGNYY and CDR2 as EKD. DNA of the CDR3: TGTGCCTGTGACACCGGAAACTGGGGGTCCGAGGGTTCCTGGGACACCCGACAGATGTTTTTC. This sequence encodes CACDTGNWGSEGSWDTRQMFF.

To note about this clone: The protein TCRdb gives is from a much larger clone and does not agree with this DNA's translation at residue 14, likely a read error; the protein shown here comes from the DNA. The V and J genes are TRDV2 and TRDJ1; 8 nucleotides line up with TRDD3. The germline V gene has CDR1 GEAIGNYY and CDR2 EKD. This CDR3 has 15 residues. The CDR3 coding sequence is TGTGCCTGTCATCCCCTCGTCGGGGATACCGATAAACTCACCTTT. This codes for CACHPLVGDTDKLTF.

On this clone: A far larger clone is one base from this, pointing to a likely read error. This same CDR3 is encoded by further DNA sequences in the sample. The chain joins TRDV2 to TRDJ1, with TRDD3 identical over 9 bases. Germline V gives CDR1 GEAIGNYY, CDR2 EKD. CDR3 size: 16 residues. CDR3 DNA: TGTGCCTGTGACGACTTAACTGGGGGACACACCGATAAACTCATATTT. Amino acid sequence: CACDDLTGGHTDKLIF.

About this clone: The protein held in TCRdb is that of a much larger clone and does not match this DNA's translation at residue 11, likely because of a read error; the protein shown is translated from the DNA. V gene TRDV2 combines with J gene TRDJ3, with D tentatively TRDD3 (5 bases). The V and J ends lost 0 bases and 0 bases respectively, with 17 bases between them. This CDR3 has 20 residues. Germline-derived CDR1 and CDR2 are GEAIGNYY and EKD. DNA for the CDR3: TGTGCCTGTGACACCGTGTCCGGGGAGGGACTCTCCTGGGACACCCGACAGATGTTTTTC. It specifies CACDTVSGEGLSWDTRQMFF.

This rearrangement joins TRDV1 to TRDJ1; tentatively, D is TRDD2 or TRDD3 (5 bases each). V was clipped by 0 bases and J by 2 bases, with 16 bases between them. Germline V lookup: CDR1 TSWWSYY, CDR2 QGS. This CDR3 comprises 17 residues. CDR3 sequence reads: CALGELPYWSVTDKLIF. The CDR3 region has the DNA TGTGCTCTTGGGGAACTCCCCTACTGGAGCGTTACCGATAAACTCATCTTT.

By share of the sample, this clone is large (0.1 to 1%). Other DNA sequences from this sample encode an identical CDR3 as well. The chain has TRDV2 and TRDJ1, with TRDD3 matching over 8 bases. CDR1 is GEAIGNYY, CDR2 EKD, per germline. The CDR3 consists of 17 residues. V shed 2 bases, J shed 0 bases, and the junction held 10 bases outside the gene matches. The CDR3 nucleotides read TGTGCCTGTGACAGCGTACTGGGGGGTCGATACACCGATAAACTCATCTTT. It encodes CACDSVLGGRYTDKLIF.

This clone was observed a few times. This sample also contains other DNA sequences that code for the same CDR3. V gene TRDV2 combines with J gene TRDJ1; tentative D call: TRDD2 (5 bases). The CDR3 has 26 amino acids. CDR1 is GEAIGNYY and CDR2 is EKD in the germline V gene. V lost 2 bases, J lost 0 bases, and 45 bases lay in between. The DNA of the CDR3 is TGTGCCTGTGACAAGATGTTCCTCGGACCGACTGTGGGTAGGTTCGGAGCTCAGGTGTACACCGATAAACTCATCTTT. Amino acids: CACDKMFLGPTVGRFGAQVYTDKLIF.

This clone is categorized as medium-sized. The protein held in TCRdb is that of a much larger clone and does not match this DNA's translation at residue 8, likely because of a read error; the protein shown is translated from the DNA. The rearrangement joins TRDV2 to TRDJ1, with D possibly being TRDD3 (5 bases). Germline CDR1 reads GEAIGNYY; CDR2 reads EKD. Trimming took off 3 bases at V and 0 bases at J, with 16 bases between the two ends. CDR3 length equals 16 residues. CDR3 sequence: CACDDLTRGHTDKLIF. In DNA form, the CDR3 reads TGTGCCTGTGACGACTTAACTAGGGGACACACCGATAAACTCATCTTT.